These 16 T cell receptor beta chains originate from one sample sequenced in a study of control samples from healthy donors and cancer patients. Method: immunoSEQ multiplex PCR; TCRdb's copy keeps in-frame clones and lacks some. Counted here are some 120,000 clones, around 90% occurring once; the ten biggest clones make up 2% to 2.5%. The material sequenced was blood. These receptors all stem from a man younger than 35 in good health.

The V and J genes are TRBV4-2 and TRBJ2-5, with 7 bases lining up with TRBD2. CDR1 and CDR2 (germline): LGHNA, YNFKEQ. The CDR3 totals 15 residues. V lost 4 bases and J lost 0; bases outside the gene matches: 5. The CDR3 nucleotides are TGTGCCAGCAGCCCCTCGAGCGGGAACCAAGAGACCCAGTACTTC. It encodes CASSPSSGNQETQYF.

The chain carries TRBV29-1 and TRBJ2-3; TRBD1 is a possible D gene (6 bases). Germline V lookup: CDR1 SQVTM, CDR2 ANQGSEA. The length of the CDR3 is 15 residues. Trimming took 3 bases from V and 6 from J, leaving 19 bases between them. This CDR3 reads CSVDGLEGVRDTQYF. The CDR3 bases are TGCAGCGTTGACGGGTTAGAGGGGGTCCGGGATACGCAGTATTTT.

The chain combines TRBV7-2 with TRBJ2-7; a weak D match, TRBD1 (5 bases). CDR3 length equals 13 residues. In germline, CDR1 is SGHTA, CDR2 FQGNSA. V was clipped by 2 bases and J by 4 bases, with 9 bases between them. In nucleotides, the CDR3 is TGTGCCAGCAGCTTATCCCGACAGTACGAGCAGTACGTC. Its protein is CASSLSRQYEQYV.

The chain links TRBV28 to TRBJ1-1, with 9 bases fitting TRBD1. This CDR3 is built from 15 residues. J lost 0 bases, V lost 5 bases, and 4 bases had no gene match. Germline V gives CDR1 MDHEN, CDR2 SYDVKM. The CDR3 region has the DNA TGTGCCAGCAGTAACACAGGGGGCATGAACACTGAAGCTTTCTTT. Protein: CASSNTGGMNTEAFF.

V usage is TRBV2 and J usage is TRBJ1-2; D gene unclear. The CDR3 extends over 13 amino acids. Germline V CDR1 and CDR2: SNHLY, FYNNEI. The ends were cut back, 3 bases at V and 5 bases at J, with 10 bases in the middle. CDR3 loop: CASSDEAGYGYTF. DNA of the CDR3: TGTGCCAGCAGTGACGAGGCAGGATATGGCTACACCTTC.

This clone was seen a few times. The chain recombines TRBV7-9 with TRBJ2-7; the match to TRBD1 covers 7 bases. J lost 0 bases, V lost 5 bases, and 4 bases had no gene match. Per germline, CDR1 SEHNR and CDR2 FQNEAQ (reference sequence). The CDR3 loop spans 14 amino acids. The CDR3 nucleotides read TGTGCCAGCAGCACAGACAGGGACTCCTACGAGCAGTACTTC. Translating gives CASSTDRDSYEQYF.

The chain combines TRBV6-5 with TRBJ2-1; 7 bases align to TRBD1. CDR1 is MNHEY and CDR2 is SVGAGI in the germline V gene. The CDR3 is 15 amino acids. Trimming took 4 bases from V and 4 from J; bases not matched to a gene: 7. The CDR3 reads CASSSTGPGYNEQFF. CDR3 in DNA: TGTGCCAGCAGTTCGACAGGGCCGGGGTACAATGAGCAGTTCTTC.

The chain links TRBV4-2 to TRBJ1-4, with 10 positions matching TRBD1. There are 16 residues in the CDR3. V trimming: 0 bases; J trimming: 7 bases; junction bases outside the gene matches: 5. CDR1 LGHNA and CDR2 YNFKEQ come from the germline V gene. Here the CDR3 DNA reads TGTGCCAGCAGCCAAGATCAAGGGGACAGGGGTGAAAAACTGTTTTTT. This gives the protein CASSQDQGDRGEKLFF.

The chain combines TRBV11-2 with TRBJ2-2; TRBD1 matches at 7 bases. In germline, CDR1 is SGHAT, CDR2 FQNNGV. The length of the CDR3 is 17 residues. The V and J ends lost 5 bases and 1 base, in that order; junction bases with no gene match: 10. The CDR3 nucleotides read TGTGCCAGCAGCCCACTGAGGGCAGGGGGGAACACCGGGGAGCTGTTTTTT. This gives the protein CASSPLRAGGNTGELFF.

The chain joins TRBV11-1 to TRBJ2-7; 9 bases fit TRBD1. Trimming at V came to 5 bases and at J to 5 bases, leaving 10 bases not matched to a gene. This CDR3 has 15 residues. Per the germline V gene, CDR1 is SGHAT and CDR2 is FQDESV (reference sequence). DNA for the CDR3: TGTGCCAGCAGCCCATCAGGGACAGGGTACAACGAGCAGTACTTC. Amino acids: CASSPSGTGYNEQYF.

The V and J genes are TRBV25-1 and TRBJ1-6, with D unclear. V dropped 6 bases and J dropped 0 bases, with 6 bases sitting between them. Germline lookup yields CDR1 MGHDK and CDR2 SYGVNS. The CDR3 totals 14 residues. CDR3 sequence: CASRSSSYNSPLHF. The CDR3 coding sequence is TGTGCCAGCAGGTCTAGCTCCTATAATTCACCCCTCCACTTT.

The J gene is TRBJ1-1, the V gene TRBV28; 7 nucleotides line up with TRBD1. With V trimmed by 3 bases and J by 6 bases, 7 bases remained unmatched. The CDR3 sequence is 14 residues long. Germline V gene lookup returns CDR1 MDHEN and CDR2 SYDVKM. CDR3 region: CASSLVGGPPEAFF. CDR3 DNA: TGTGCCAGCAGTTTGGTAGGGGGCCCCCCTGAAGCTTTCTTT. Full variable domain (remainder filled in from reference TRBV28 and TRBJ1-1): DVKVTQSSRYLVKRTGEKVFLECVQDMDHENMFWYRQDPGLGLRLIYFSYDVKMKEKGDIPEGYSVSREKKERFSLILESASTNQTSMYLCASSLVGGPPEAFFGQGTRLTVV.

The chain combines TRBV5-1 with TRBJ1-6, with D possibly TRBD1 on 5 matching bases. This CDR3 is built from 14 residues. Germline values: CDR1 SGHRS, CDR2 YFSETQ. The V end was cut by 6 bases, the J end by 7 bases, with 14 bases between. The CDR3 coding sequence is TGCGCCAGCAACTGGGGGGAGGAAAATTCACCCCTCCACTTT. It yields the protein CASNWGEENSPLHF.

This chain connects TRBV19 to TRBJ1-1, with D tentatively TRBD1 (5 bases). The CDR3 sequence is 16 residues long. The V and J ends lost 2 bases and 1 base respectively, with 14 bases between them. Per the germline V gene, CDR1 is LNHDA and CDR2 is SQIVND (reference sequence). CDR3: CASSITRGRGNTEAFF. CDR3 nucleotide sequence: TGTGCCAGTAGTATAACGAGGGGCCGGGGGAACACTGAAGCTTTCTTT.

J is TRBJ1-1 and V is TRBV11-2; D not certain. This CDR3 has 14 amino acids. Trimming pared 5 bases from V and 4 bases from J, leaving 14 bases between. Germline V gives CDR1 SGHAT, CDR2 FQNNGV. As DNA, the CDR3 is TGTGCCAGCAGCCTACCGACTGGAATCACTGAAGCTTTCTTT. Protein sequence: CASSLPTGITEAFF.

The chain employs TRBV23-1 and TRBJ1-1; D unresolved. TRBV23-1 is noted as an ORF with a role that remains uncertain. V lost 6 bases and J 0 bases, leaving 14 bases between the germline ends. The CDR3 is 15 amino acids. The CDR3 is CASSLVNSMNTEAFF. For the CDR3, the DNA is TGCGCCAGCAGCCTTGTGAATTCAATGAACACTGAAGCTTTCTTT.